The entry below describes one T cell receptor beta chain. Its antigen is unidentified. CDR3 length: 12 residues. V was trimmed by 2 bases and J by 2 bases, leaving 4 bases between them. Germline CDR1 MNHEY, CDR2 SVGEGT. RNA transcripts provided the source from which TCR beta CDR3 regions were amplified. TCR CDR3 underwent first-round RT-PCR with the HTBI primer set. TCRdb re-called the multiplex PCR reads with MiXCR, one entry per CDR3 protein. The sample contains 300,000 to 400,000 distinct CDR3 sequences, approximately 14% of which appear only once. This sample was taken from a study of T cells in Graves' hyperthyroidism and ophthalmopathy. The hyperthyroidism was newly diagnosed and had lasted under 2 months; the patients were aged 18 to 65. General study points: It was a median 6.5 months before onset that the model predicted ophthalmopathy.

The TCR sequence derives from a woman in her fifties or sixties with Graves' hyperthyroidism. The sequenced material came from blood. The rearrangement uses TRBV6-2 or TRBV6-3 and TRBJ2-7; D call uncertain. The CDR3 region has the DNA TGTGCCAGCAGTTACCCCACCTACGAGCAGTACTTC. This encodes CASSYPTYEQYF.